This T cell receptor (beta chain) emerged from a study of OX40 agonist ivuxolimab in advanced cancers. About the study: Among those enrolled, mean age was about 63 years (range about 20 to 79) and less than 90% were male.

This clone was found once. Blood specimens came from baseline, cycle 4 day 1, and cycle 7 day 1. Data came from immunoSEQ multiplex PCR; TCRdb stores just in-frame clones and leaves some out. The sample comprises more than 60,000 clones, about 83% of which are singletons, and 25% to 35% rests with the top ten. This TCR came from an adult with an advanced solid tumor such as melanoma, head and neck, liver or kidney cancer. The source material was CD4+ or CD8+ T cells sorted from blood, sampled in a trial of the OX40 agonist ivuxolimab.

CDR3 sequence reads: CASSPPGGANGYTF. The CDR3, as DNA: TGTGCCAGCAGTCCCCCAGGAGGAGCTAATGGCTACACCTTC. The chain carries TRBV28 and TRBJ1-2; D is unresolved. The CDR3 consists of 14 residues. Germline V gene data show CDR1 as MDHEN and CDR2 as SYDVKM. Trimming shortened V by 5 bases and J by 6 bases, and 16 bases separated the two germline ends.